This T cell receptor (beta chain) was profiled in a study of OX40 agonist ivuxolimab in advanced cancers. Study context: Patients were dosed intravenously with ivuxolimab at 0.01 to 10 mg/kg every 2 weeks.

With 2 bases clipped from V and 5 bases from J, the junction kept 6 bases outside the gene matches. The CDR3 covers 15 residues. CDR1 and CDR2 from the germline V gene are SGHRS and YFSETQ. Some clones are missing from TCRdb's copy, which holds only in-frame ones; the method was immunoSEQ multiplex PCR. The table lists approximately 46,000 clones, approximately 71% of them singletons. V is TRBV5-1 and J is TRBJ2-1, with 8 bases matching TRBD2. The starting material was CD4+ or CD8+ T cells sorted from blood, obtained in a trial of the OX40 agonist ivuxolimab. The receptor's source is an adult with an advanced solid tumor such as melanoma, head and neck, liver or kidney cancer. The CDR3 here is CASSLSGTRNNEQFF. Here the CDR3 DNA reads TGCGCCAGCAGCTTATCCGGGACTAGGAACAATGAGCAGTTCTTC.